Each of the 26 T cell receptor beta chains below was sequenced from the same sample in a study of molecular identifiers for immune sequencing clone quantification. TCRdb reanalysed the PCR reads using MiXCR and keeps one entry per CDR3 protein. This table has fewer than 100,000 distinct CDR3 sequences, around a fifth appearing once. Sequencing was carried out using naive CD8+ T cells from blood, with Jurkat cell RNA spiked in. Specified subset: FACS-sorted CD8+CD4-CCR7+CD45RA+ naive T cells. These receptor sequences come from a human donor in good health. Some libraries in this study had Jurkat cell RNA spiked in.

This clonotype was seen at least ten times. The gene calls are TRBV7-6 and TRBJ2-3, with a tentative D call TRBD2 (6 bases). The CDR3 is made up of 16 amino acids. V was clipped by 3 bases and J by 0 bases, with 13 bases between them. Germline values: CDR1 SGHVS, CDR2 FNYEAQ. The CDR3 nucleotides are TGTGCCAGCAGCTTCGGCGCGGGGCCTAGCACAGATACGCAGTATTTT. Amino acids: CASSFGAGPSTDTQYF.

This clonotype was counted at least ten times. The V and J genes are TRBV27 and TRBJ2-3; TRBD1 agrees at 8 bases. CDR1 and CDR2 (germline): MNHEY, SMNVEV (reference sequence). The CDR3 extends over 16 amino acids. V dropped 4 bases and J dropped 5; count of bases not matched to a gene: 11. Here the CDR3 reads CASSSRDRFPLDTQYF. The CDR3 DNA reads TGTGCCAGCAGTTCCCGGGACAGGTTCCCTTTAGATACGCAGTATTTT.

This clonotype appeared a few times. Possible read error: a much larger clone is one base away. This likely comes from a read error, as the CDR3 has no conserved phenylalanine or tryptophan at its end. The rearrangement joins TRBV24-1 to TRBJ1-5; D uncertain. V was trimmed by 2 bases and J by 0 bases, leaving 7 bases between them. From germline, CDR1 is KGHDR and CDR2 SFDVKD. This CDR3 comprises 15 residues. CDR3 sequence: CATSDSEFSNQPQHS. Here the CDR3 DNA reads TGTGCCACCAGTGATTCCGAGTTTAGCAATCAGCCCCAGCATTCT.

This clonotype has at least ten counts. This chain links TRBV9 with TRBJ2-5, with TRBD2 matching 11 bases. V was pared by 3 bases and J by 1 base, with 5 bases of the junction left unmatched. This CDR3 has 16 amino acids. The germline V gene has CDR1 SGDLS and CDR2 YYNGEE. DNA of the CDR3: TGTGCCAGCAGCGCAGTGCTAGCGGGAGGCCAAGAGACCCAGTACTTC. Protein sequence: CASSAVLAGGQETQYF. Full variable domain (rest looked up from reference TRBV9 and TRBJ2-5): DSGVTQTPKHLITATGQRVTLRCSPRSGDLSVYWYQQSLDQGLQFLIQYYNGEERAKGNILERFSAQQFPDLHSELNLSSLELGDSALYFCASSAVLAGGQETQYFGPGTRLLVL.

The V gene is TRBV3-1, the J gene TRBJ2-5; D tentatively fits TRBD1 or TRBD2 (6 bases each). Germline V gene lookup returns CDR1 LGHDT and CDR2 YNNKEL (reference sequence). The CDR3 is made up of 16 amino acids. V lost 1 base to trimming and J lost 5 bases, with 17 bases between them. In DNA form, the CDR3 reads TGTGCCAGCAGCCAAGGCGAGGGGGGCTCGGCCGAGACCCAGTACTTC. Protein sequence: CASSQGEGGSAETQYF.

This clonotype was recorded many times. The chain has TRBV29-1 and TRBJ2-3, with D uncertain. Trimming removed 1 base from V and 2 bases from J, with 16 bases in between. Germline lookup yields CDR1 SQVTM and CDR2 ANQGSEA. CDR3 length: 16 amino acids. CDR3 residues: CSVEVPERIFTDTQYF. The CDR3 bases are TGCAGCGTTGAAGTACCAGAACGAATCTTCACAGATACGCAGTATTTT.

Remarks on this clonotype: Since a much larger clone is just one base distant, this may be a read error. The CDR3 coding sequence is TGTGCCAGCAGCCTCTCGGCAGACACTGAAGCTTTCTTT. It translates to CASSLSADTEAFF. This chain links TRBV13 with TRBJ1-1; D ambiguous. The germline V gene has CDR1 PRHDT and CDR2 FYEKMQ (reference sequence). V was pared by 5 bases and J by 3 bases, with 10 bases between. The CDR3 length is 13 residues.

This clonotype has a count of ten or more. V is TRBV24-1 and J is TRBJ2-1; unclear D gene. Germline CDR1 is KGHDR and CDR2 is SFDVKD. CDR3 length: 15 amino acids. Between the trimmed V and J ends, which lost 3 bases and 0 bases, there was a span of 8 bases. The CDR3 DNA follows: TGTGCCACCAGTGATAAGGTGAGCTCCTACAATGAGCAGTTCTTC. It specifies CATSDKVSSYNEQFF.

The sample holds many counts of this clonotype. This CDR3 is CASSQGAPGLAYGGELFF. DNA of the CDR3: TGTGCCAGCAGCCAAGGGGCCCCGGGACTAGCCTATGGCGGGGAGCTGTTTTTT. The genes are TRBV3-1 and TRBJ2-2; 9 positions agree with TRBD2. Per the germline V gene, CDR1 is LGHDT and CDR2 is YNNKEL (reference sequence). The V gene end was trimmed by 1 base and the J gene end by 7 bases; junction bases not matched to a gene: 13. This CDR3 region has 18 residues.

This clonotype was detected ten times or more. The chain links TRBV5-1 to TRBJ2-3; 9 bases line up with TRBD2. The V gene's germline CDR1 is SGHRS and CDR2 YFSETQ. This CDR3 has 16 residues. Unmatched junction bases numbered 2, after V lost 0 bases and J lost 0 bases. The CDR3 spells CASSLETSGSTDTQYF. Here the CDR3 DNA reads TGCGCCAGCAGCTTGGAGACTAGCGGTAGCACAGATACGCAGTATTTT.

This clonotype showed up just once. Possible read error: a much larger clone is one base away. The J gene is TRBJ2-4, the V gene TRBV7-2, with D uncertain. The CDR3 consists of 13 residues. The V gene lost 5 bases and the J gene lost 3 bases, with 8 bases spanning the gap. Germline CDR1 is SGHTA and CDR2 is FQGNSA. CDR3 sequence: CASSIGGKNIQYF. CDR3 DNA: TGTGCCAGCAGCATCGGTGGCAAAAACATTCAGTACTTC.

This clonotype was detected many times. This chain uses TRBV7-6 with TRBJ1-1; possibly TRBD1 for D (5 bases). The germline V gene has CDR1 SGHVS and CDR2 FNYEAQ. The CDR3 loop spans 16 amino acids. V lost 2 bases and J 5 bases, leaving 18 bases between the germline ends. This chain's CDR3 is CASSLRIGEAGTEAFF. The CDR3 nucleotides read TGTGCCAGCAGCTTACGTATAGGGGAAGCCGGGACTGAAGCTTTCTTT.

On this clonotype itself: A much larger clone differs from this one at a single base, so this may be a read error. CDR3 sequence (DNA): TGTGCCAGTAGTATAGGGGGACGCGCAGGGGGCGACCGAAAGACCCGGTACTTC. Its translation is CASSIGGRAGGDRKTRYF. V usage is TRBV19 and J usage is TRBJ2-5, with 8 bases identical to TRBD1. Germline loops: CDR1 LNHDA, CDR2 SQIVND (reference sequence). The CDR3 consists of 18 residues.

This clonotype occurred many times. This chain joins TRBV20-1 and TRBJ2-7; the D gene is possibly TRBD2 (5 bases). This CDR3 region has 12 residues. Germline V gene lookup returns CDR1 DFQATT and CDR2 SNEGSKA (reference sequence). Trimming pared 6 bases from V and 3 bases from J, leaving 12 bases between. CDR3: CSADKDFYEQYF. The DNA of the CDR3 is TGCAGTGCAGATAAGGACTTCTACGAGCAGTACTTC.

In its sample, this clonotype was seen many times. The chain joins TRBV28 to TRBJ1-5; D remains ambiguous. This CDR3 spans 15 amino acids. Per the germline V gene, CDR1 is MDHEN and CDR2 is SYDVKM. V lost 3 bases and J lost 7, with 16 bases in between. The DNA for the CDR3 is TGTGCCAGCAGTTTTCGGGGAGCCCTGGGCCAGCCCCAGCATTTT. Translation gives CASSFRGALGQPQHF.

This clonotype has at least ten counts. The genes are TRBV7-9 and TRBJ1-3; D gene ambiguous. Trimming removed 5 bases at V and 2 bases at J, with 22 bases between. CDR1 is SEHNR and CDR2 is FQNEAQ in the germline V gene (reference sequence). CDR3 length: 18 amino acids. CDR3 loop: CASSEIRAGKGTGNTIYF. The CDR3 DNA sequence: TGTGCCAGCAGCGAGATAAGGGCTGGCAAGGGTACTGGAAACACCATATATTTT.

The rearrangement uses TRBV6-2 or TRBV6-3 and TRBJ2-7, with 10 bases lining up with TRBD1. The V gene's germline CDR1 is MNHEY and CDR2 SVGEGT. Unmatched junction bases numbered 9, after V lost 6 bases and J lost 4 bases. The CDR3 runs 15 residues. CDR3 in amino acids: CASRLLGQGVYEQYF. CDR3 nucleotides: TGTGCCAGCAGACTCCTAGGACAGGGGGTGTACGAGCAGTACTTC.

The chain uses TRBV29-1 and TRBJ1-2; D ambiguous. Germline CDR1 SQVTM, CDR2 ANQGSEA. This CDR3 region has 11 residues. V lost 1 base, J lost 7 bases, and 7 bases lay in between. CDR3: CSVEAGLGYTF. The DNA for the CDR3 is TGCAGCGTTGAAGCAGGCCTTGGCTACACCTTC. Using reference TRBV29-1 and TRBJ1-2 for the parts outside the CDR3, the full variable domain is SAVISQKPSRDICQRGTSLTIQCQVDSQVTMMFWYRQQPGQSLTLIATANQGSEATYESGFVIDKFPISRPNLTFSTLTVSNMSPEDSSIYLCSVEAGLGYTFGSGTRLTVV.

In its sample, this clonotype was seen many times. CDR3 sequence (DNA): TGTGCCAGCAGTGCGAACCCCGGGACAGGGCTCTCCGAGCAGTACTTC. Amino acid sequence: CASSANPGTGLSEQYF. This chain joins TRBV6-5 and TRBJ2-7; TRBD1 aligns across 9 bases. The ends lost 5 bases at V and 6 bases at J; junction bases unmatched: 14. The CDR3 consists of 16 residues. Germline-derived CDR1 and CDR2 are MNHEY and SVGAGI.

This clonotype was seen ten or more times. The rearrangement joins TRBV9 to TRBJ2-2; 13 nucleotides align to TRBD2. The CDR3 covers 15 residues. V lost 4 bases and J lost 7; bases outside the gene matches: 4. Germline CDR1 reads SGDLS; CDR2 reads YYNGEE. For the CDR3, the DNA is TGTGCCAGCAGCCCCCGGACTAGCGGGGGCGGGGAGCTGTTTTTT. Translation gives CASSPRTSGGGELFF.

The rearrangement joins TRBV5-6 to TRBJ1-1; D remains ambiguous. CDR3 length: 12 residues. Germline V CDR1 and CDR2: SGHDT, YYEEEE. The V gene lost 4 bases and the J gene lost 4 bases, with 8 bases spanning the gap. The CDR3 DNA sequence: TGTGCCAGCAGCACGGACCCCACTGAAGCTTTCTTT. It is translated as CASSTDPTEAFF.

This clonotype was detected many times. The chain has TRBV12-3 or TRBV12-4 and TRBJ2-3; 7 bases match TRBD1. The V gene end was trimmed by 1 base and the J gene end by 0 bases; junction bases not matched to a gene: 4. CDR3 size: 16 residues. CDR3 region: CASSLVGQFSTDTQYF. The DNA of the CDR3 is TGTGCCAGCAGTTTAGTGGGACAGTTTAGCACAGATACGCAGTATTTT.

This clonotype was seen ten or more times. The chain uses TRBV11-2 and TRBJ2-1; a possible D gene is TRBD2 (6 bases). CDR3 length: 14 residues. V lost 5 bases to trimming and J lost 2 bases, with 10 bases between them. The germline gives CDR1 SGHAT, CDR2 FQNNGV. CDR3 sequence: CASSPGATYNEQFF. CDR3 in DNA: TGTGCCAGCAGCCCGGGAGCCACCTACAATGAGCAGTTCTTC.

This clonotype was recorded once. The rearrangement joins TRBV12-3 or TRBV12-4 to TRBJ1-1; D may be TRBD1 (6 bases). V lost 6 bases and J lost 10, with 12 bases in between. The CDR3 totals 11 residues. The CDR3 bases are TGTGCCAGCAGAGGACAGCAGGTAGCTTTCTTT. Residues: CASRGQQVAFF.

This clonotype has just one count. CDR3 in DNA: TGTGCCAGCAGCTTTCTGGGGGGAAGAGGCGAGCAGTACTTC. As protein: CASSFLGGRGEQYF. V usage is TRBV7-8 and J usage is TRBJ2-7, with D maybe TRBD2 (6 bases). The CDR3 consists of 14 residues. V lost 3 bases to trimming and J lost 6 bases, with 15 bases between them. Germline CDR1 is SGHVS and CDR2 is FQNEAQ.

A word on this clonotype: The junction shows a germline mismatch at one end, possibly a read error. The CDR3 DNA follows: TGTACCAGCAGTCCGACAGGGGGCACGGATACGCAGTATTTT. Translating gives CTSSPTGGTDTQYF. The rearrangement uses TRBV12-3 or TRBV12-4 and TRBJ2-3; 10 bases are shared with TRBD1. The CDR3 length is 14 residues.